These 11 T cell receptor beta chains came from one sample sequenced in a study of sequential checkpoint blockade in melanoma. The sample's treatment: randomized to nivolumab then ipilimumab (arm A) or the reverse (arm B). Some clones are missing from TCRdb's copy, which holds only in-frame ones; the method was immunoSEQ multiplex PCR. The table includes fewer than 30,000 clones, 83% detected once. The starting material was CD8+ T cells sorted from blood (inferred from file names), obtained from a patient given nivolumab and ipilimumab in sequence. The receptors were sampled from a human donor with melanoma.

The rearrangement joins TRBV18 to TRBJ2-7; 7 bases fit TRBD1. Germline V CDR1 and CDR2: KGHSH, LQKENI. V lost 2 bases to trimming and J lost 3 bases; unmatched junction nucleotides: 19. This CDR3 region has 19 residues. The CDR3 bases are TGTGCCAGCTCACCAAGTTTGGGAGTGTGGGACAGCTATTACTACGAGCAGTACTTC. Translating gives CASSPSLGVWDSYYYEQYF.

The chain combines TRBV9 with TRBJ2-3; weak D call: TRBD1 (6 bases). CDR3 length: 15 residues. V shed 4 bases and J shed 2 bases, with 14 bases lying between them. From germline, CDR1 is SGDLS and CDR2 YYNGEE. CDR3 nucleotides: TGTGCCAGCAGCCCAACGGGACACCCCACAGATACGCAGTATTTT. It encodes CASSPTGHPTDTQYF.

J is TRBJ1-2 and V is TRBV5-6; D may be TRBD1 (5 bases). This CDR3 is built from 15 residues. From germline, CDR1 is SGHDT and CDR2 YYEEEE. The ends were cut back, 4 bases at V and 4 bases at J, with 17 bases in the middle. CDR3 sequence: CASSPTGTKLYGYTF. The CDR3, as DNA: TGTGCCAGCAGCCCAACAGGTACGAAACTCTATGGCTACACCTTC. Supplemented by reference TRBV5-6 and TRBJ1-2, the full variable domain reads DAGVTQSPTHLIKTRGQQVTLRCSPKSGHDTVSWYQQALGQGPQFIFQYYEEEERQRGNFPDRFSGHQFPNYSSELNVNALLLGDSALYLCASSPTGTKLYGYTFGSGTRLTVV.

The sample holds a few counts of this clone. This chain joins TRBV19 and TRBJ2-5; D perhaps matches TRBD2 (6 bases). CDR1 is LNHDA, CDR2 SQIVND, per germline (reference sequence). The V gene lost 6 bases and the J gene lost 5 bases, with 19 bases spanning the gap. The CDR3 runs 15 residues. DNA for the CDR3: TGTGCCAGTAGCCATTTGGCGGGGTTAGGGGAGACCCAGTACTTC. Translated: CASSHLAGLGETQYF.

The chain couples TRBV6-5 to TRBJ2-5; 9 bases align to TRBD2. The V gene's germline CDR1 is MNHEY and CDR2 SVGAGI. V dropped 6 bases and J dropped 2; count of bases not matched to a gene: 7. The CDR3 covers 15 residues. The CDR3 DNA reads TGTGCCAGCAGCCCTAGCGGGGAGCCACAAGAGACCCAGTACTTC. This gives the protein CASSPSGEPQETQYF.

V gene TRBV4-3 combines with J gene TRBJ1-4; D not resolved. Between the trimmed V and J ends, which lost 1 base and 5 bases, there was a span of 11 bases. CDR1 is LGHNA, CDR2 YSLEER, per germline. This CDR3 has 15 residues. The CDR3 spells CASSQAGMLNEKLFF. CDR3 in DNA: TGCGCCAGCAGCCAAGCCGGGATGCTAAATGAAAAACTGTTTTTT.

The rearrangement links TRBV5-1 to TRBJ2-7, with 7 bases matching TRBD1. The CDR3 spans 13 residues. V lost 1 base and J lost 4; bases outside the gene matches: 2. Germline V gene data show CDR1 as SGHRS and CDR2 as YFSETQ. The CDR3 bases are TGCGCCAGCAGCTTGCAACAGGGGTACGAGCAGTACTTC. This encodes CASSLQQGYEQYF. The full variable domain, its missing parts supplied by reference TRBV5-1 and TRBJ2-7, is KAGVTQTPRYLIKTRGQQVTLSCSPISGHRSVSWYQQTPGQGLQFLFEYFSETQRNKGNFPGRFSGRQFSNSRSEMNVSTLELGDSALYLCASSLQQGYEQYFGPGTRLTVT.

The V call is TRBV6-1, the J call TRBJ2-5, with 10 bases that match TRBD2. The CDR3 sequence is 15 residues long. Germline CDR1 is MNHNS and CDR2 is SASEGT. The junction had 10 bases not matched to a gene; V was cut back by 7 bases and J by 5 bases. CDR3 residues: CASTTSGGAAETQYF. CDR3 nucleotides: TGTGCCAGCACAACCAGCGGGGGGGCCGCGGAGACCCAGTACTTC.

The genes are TRBV5-1 and TRBJ2-2; D not resolved. The CDR3 length is 13 residues. From germline, CDR1 is SGHRS and CDR2 YFSETQ. V was shortened by 1 base and J by 6 bases, with 7 bases between the two germline ends. CDR3 sequence: CASSLRTAGELFF. Here the CDR3 DNA reads TGCGCCAGCAGCTTGAGAACAGCCGGGGAGCTGTTTTTT.

The chain recombines TRBV9 with TRBJ2-3; weak D call: TRBD1 (6 bases). Germline assignment: CDR1 SGDLS and CDR2 YYNGEE. V was shortened by 0 bases and J by 6 bases, with 17 bases between the two germline ends. CDR3 size: 16 residues. CDR3 nucleotide sequence: TGTGCCAGCAGCGTAGGGTCAGAGGGGGTATCCGATACGCAGTATTTT. Encoded protein: CASSVGSEGVSDTQYF.

The chain joins TRBV15 to TRBJ1-4; D may be TRBD1 (5 bases). The CDR3 consists of 13 residues. Germline CDR1 is LNHNV and CDR2 is YYDKDF (reference sequence). V was clipped by 5 bases and J by 4 bases, with 8 bases between them. This chain's CDR3 is CATSPQGNEKLFF. CDR3 nucleotide sequence: TGTGCCACCAGCCCTCAGGGTAATGAAAAACTGTTTTTT.